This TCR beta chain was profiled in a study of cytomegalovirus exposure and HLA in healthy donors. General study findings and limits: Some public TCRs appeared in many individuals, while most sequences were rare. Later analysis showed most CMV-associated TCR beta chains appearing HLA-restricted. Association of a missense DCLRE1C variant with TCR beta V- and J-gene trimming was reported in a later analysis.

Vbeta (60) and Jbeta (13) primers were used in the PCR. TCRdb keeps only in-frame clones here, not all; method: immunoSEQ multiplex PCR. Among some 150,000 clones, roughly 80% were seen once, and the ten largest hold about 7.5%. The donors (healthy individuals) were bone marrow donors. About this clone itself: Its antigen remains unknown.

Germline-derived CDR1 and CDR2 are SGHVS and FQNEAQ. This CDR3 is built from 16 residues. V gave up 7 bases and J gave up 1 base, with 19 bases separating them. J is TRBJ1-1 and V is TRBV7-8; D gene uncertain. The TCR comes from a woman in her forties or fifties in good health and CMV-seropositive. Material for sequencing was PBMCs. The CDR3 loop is CASTPLGGAENTEAFF. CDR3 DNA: TGTGCCAGCACGCCCTTGGGAGGAGCAGAGAACACTGAAGCTTTCTTT.